The TCR beta chain described here comes from a study of identical twins. Study-level points and caveats: Low generation-probability sequences were in excess among twin-shared out-of-frame alpha sequences.

Germline V lookup: CDR1 DFQATT, CDR2 SNEGSKA (reference sequence). The CDR3 runs 16 residues. Trimming left V 1 base short and J 5 bases short, with 18 bases between. This clonotype has just a few counts. What it binds is unknown. TCRdb called the 5' RACE reads again in MiXCR, with one record for every CDR3 protein. The sample has about 570,000 distinct CDR3 sequences; nearly 10% are singletons. This sample also belongs to another study, concerning yellow fever vaccine responses in identical twins.

The sample taken for sequencing was PBMCs. The sequence derives from a young woman in good health. V gene TRBV20-1 combines with J gene TRBJ2-1; D uncertain. The CDR3 loop is CSARAPTAGINNEQFF. In nucleotides, the CDR3 is TGCAGTGCTAGAGCCCCGACTGCAGGAATTAACAATGAGCAGTTCTTC.